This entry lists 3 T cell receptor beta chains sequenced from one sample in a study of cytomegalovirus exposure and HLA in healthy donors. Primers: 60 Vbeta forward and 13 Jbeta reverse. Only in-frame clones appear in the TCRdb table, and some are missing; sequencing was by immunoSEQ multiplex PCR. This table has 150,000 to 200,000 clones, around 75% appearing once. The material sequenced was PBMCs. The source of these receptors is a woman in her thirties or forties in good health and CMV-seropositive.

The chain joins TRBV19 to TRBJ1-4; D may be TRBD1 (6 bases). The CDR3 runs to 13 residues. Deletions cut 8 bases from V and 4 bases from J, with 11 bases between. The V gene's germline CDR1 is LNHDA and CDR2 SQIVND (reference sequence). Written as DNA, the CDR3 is TGTGCCAGTTCCGGGACAAATAATGAAAAACTGTTTTTT. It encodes CASSGTNNEKLFF.

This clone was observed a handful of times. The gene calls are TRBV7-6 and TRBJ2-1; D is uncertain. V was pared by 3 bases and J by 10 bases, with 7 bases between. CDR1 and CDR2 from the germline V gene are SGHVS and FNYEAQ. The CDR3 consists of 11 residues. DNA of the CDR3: TGTGCCAGCAGCTTTCTAGACGAGCAGTTCTTC. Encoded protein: CASSFLDEQFF.

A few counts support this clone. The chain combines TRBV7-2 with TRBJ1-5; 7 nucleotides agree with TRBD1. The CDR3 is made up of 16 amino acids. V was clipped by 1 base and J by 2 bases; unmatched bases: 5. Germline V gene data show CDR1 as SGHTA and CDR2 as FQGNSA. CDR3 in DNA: TGTGCCAGCAGCTTAGTGGGAACAGGGGGCAATCAGCCCCAGCATTTT. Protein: CASSLVGTGGNQPQHF.